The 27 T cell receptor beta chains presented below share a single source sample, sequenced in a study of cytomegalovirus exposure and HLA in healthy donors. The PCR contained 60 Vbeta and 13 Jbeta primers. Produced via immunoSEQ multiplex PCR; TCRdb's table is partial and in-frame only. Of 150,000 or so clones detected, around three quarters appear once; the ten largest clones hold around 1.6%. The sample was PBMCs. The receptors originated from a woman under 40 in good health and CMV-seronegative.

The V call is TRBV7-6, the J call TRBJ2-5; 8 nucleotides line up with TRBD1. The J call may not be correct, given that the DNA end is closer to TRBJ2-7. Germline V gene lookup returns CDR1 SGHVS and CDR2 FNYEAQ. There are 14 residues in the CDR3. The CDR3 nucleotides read TGTGCCAGCAGCCTTGACAGGGGACAATACGAGCAGTACTTC. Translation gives CASSLDRGQYEQYF.

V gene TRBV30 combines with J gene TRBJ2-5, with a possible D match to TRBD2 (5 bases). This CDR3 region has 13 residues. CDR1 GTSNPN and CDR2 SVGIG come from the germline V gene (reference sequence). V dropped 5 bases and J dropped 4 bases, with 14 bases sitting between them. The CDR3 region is CAWSTVRGETQYF. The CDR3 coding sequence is TGTGCCTGGTCGACGGTCCGGGGAGAGACCCAGTACTTC. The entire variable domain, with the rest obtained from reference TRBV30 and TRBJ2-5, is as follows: SQTIHQWPATLVQPVGSPLSLECTVEGTSNPNLYWYRQAAGRGLQLLFYSVGIGQISSEVPQNLSASRPQDRQFILSSKKLLLSDSGFYLCAWSTVRGETQYFGPGTRLLVL.

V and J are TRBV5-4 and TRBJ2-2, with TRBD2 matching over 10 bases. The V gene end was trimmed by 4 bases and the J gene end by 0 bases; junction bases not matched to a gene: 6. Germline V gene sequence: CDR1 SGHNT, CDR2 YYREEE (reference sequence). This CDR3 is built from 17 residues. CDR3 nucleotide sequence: TGTGCCAGCAGCCGGCCTAGCGGGGGTACGAACACCGGGGAGCTGTTTTTT. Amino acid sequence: CASSRPSGGTNTGELFF. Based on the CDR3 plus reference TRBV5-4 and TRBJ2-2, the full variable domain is ETGVTQSPTHLIKTRGQQVTLRCSSQSGHNTVSWYQQALGQGPQFIFQYYREEENGRGNFPPRFSGLQFPNYSSELNVNALELDDSALYLCASSRPSGGTNTGELFFGEGSRLTVL.

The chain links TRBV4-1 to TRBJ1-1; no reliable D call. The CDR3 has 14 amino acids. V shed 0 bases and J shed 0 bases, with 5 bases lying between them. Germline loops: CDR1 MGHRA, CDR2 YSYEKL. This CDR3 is CASSQDRVNTEAFF. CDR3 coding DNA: TGCGCCAGCAGCCAAGATAGAGTGAACACTGAAGCTTTCTTT.

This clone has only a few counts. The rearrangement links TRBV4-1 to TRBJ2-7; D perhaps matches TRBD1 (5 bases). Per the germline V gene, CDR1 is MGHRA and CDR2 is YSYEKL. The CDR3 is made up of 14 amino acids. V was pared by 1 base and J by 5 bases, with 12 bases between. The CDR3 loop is CASSQVGQRNEQYF. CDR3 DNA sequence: TGCGCCAGCAGCCAAGTGGGGCAGCGAAACGAGCAGTACTTC.

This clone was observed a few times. DNA for the CDR3: TGTGCCAGCAGTTACTCCTCGAGGACAGGGAAGCACGAAGCTTTCTTT. Its translation: CASSYSSRTGKHEAFF. The gene calls are TRBV6-6 and TRBJ1-1; TRBD1 agrees at 8 bases. In germline, CDR1 is MNHNY, CDR2 SVGAGI (reference sequence). This CDR3 comprises 16 residues. The trim removed 0 bases at V and 8 bases at J, leaving 11 bases unmatched.

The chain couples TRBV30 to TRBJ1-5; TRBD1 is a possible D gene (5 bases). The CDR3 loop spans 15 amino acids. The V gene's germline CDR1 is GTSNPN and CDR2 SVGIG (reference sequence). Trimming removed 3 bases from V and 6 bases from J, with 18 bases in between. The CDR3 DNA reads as TGTGCCTGGAGGCAAAGGGGAAGCCGCAGTCAGCCCCAGCATTTT. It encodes CAWRQRGSRSQPQHF.

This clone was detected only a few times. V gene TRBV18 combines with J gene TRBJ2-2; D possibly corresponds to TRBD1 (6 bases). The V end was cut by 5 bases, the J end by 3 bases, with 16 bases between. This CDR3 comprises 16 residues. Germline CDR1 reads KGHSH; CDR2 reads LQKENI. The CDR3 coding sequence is TGTGCCAGCTCAGCCCCGAACAGGGTACACACCGGGGAGCTGTTTTTT. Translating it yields CASSAPNRVHTGELFF. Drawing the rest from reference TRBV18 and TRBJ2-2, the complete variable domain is NAGVMQNPRHLVRRRGQEARLRCSPMKGHSHVYWYRQLPEEGLKFMVYLQKENIIDESGMPKERFSAEFPKEGPSILRIQQVVRGDSAAYFCASSAPNRVHTGELFFGEGSRLTVL.

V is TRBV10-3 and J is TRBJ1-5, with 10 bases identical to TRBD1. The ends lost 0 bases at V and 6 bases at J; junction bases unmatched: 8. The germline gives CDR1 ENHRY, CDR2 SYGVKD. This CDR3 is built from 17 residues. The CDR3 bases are TGTGCCATCAGTGAGTCGTTAGGGGGACAGGGGCGTCAGCCCCAGCATTTT. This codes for CAISESLGGQGRQPQHF.

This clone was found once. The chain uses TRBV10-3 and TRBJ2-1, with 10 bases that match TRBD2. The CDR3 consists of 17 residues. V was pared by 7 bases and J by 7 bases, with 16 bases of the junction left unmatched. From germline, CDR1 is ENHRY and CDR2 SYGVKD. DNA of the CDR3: TGTGCCATCACTCGGGACCAAAGCGGGGGGGCCGAGAATGAGCAGTTCTTC. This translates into CAITRDQSGGAENEQFF.

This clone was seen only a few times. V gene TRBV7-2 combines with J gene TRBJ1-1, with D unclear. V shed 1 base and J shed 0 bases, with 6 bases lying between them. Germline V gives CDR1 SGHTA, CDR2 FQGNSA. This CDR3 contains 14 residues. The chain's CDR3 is CASSLGSVNTEAFF. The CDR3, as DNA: TGTGCCAGCAGCTTAGGGTCAGTGAACACTGAAGCTTTCTTT.

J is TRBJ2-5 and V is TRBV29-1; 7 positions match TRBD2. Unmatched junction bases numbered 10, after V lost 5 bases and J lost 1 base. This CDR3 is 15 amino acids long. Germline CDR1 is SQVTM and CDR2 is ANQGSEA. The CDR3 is CSVFLPAGPQETQYF. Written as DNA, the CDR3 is TGCAGCGTTTTTTTGCCAGCGGGACCCCAAGAGACCCAGTACTTC.

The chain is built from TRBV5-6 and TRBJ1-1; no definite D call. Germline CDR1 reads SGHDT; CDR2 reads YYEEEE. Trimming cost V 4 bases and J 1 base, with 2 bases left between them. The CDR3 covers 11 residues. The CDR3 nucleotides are TGTGCCAGCAGCCAGAACACTGAAGCTTTCTTT. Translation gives CASSQNTEAFF.

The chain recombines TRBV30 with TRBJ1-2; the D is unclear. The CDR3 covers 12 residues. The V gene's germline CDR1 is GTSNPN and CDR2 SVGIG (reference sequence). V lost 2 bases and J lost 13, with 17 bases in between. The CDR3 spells CAWSRPFRGSTF. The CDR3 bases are TGTGCCTGGAGTCGGCCCTTCCGAGGTTCCACCTTC.

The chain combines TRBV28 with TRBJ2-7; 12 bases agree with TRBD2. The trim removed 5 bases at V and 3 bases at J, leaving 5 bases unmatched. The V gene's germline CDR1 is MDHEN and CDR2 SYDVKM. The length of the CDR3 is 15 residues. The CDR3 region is CASSPRLAGVYEQYF. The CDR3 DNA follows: TGTGCCAGCAGTCCCAGACTAGCGGGGGTCTACGAGCAGTACTTC.

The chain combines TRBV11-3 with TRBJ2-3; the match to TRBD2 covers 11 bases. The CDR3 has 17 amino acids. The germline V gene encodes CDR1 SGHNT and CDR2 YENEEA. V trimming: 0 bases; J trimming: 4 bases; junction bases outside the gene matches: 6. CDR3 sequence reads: CASSLDASGRTADTQYF. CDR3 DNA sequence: TGTGCCAGCAGCTTAGACGCTAGCGGGAGGACGGCAGATACGCAGTATTTT.

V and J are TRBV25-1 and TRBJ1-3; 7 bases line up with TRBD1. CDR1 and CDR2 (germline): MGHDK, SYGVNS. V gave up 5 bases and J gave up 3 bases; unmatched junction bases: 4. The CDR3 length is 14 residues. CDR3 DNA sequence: TGTGCCAGCAGTCCACAGGGGATTGGAAACACCATATATTTT. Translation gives CASSPQGIGNTIYF.

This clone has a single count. CDR3 sequence (DNA): TGTGCCAGCTCCCGCGGCAGGGGCGGTACCGGGGAGCTGTTTTTT. It specifies CASSRGRGGTGELFF. The chain couples TRBV18 to TRBJ2-2, with a possible D match to TRBD1 (6 bases). The germline V gene has CDR1 KGHSH and CDR2 LQKENI. CDR3 length equals 15 residues. The V and J ends lost 6 bases and 5 bases respectively, with 16 bases between them.

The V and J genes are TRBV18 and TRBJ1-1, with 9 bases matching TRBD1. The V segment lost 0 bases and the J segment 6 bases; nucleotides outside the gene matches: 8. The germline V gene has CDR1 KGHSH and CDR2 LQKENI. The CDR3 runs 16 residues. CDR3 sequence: CASSPPGDRVFAEAFF. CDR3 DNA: TGTGCCAGCTCACCACCAGGGGACAGGGTTTTTGCTGAAGCTTTCTTT.

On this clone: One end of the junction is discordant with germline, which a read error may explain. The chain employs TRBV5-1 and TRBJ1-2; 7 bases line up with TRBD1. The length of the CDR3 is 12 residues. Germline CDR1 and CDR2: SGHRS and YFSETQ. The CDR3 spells CASGDSPSRYPF. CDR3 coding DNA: TGCGCCAGCGGGGACAGCCCCTCTCGTTACCCCTTC.

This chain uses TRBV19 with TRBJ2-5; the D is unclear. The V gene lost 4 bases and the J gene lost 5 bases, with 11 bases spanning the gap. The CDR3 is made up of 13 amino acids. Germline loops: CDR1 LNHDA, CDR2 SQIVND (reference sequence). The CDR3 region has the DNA TGTGCCAGTAGTACCCCCGATGCGGAGACCCAGTACTTC. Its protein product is CASSTPDAETQYF.

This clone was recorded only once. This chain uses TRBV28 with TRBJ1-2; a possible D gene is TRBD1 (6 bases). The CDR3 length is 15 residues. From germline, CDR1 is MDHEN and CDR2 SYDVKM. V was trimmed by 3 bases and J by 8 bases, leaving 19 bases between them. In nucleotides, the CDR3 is TGTGCCAGCAGTTTGGGGACACCCGGATGGGGGGGCTACACCTTC. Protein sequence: CASSLGTPGWGGYTF.

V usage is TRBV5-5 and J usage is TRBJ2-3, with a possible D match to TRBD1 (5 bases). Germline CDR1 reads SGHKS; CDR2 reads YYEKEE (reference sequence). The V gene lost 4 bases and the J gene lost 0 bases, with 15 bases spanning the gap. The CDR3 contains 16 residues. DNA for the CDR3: TGTGCCAGCAGCCGTGAACAGGATTCTAGCACAGATACGCAGTATTTT. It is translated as CASSREQDSSTDTQYF.

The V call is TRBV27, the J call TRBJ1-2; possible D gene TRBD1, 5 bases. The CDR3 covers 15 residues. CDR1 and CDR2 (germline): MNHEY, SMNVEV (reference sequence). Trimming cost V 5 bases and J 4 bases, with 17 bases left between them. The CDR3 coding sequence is TGTGCCAGCAGTCTCGAATCCGACAGCCTCTATGGCTACACCTTC. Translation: CASSLESDSLYGYTF.

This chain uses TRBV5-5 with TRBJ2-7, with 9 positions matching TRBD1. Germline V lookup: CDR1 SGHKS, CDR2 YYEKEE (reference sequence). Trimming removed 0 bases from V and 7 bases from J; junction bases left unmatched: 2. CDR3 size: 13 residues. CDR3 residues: CASSLAGQGEQYF. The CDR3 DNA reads TGTGCCAGCAGCTTGGCCGGACAGGGGGAGCAGTACTTC.

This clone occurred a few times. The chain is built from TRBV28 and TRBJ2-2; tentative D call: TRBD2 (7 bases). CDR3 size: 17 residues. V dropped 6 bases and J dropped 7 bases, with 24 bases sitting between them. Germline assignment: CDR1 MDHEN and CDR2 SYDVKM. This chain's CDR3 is CASSLNLVGGGSGELFF. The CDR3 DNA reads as TGTGCCAGCAGCCTGAACCTCGTTGGCGGGGGCAGCGGGGAGCTGTTTTTT.

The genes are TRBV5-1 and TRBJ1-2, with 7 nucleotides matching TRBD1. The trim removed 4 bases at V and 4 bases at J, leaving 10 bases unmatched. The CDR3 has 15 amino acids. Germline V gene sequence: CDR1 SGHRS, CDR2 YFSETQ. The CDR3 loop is CASSVTGDPSYGYTF. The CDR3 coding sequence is TGCGCCAGCAGCGTTACAGGGGACCCTTCCTATGGCTACACCTTC.